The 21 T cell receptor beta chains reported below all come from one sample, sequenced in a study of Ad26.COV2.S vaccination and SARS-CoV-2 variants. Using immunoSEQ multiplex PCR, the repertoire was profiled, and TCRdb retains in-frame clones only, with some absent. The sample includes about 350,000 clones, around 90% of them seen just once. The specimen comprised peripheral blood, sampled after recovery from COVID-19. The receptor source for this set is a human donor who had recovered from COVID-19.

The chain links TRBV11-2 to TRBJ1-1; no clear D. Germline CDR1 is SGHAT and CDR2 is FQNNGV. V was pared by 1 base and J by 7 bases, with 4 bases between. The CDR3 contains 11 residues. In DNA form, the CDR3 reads TGTGCCAGCAGCTTAGCCCATGAAGCTTTCTTT. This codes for CASSLAHEAFF.

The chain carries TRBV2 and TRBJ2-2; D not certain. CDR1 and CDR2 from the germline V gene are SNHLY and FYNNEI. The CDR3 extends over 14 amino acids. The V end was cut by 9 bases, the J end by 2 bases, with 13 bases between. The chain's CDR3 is CASSLGRNTGELFF. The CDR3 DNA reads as TGTGCCAGTTCCTTAGGACGAAACACCGGGGAGCTGTTTTTT.

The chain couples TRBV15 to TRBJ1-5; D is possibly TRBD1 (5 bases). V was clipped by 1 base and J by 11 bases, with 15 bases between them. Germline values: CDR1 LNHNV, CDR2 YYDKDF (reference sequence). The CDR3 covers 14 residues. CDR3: CATSRGGARDSQHF. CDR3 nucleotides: TGTGCCACCAGCAGAGGTGGGGCTAGGGACTCCCAGCATTTT.

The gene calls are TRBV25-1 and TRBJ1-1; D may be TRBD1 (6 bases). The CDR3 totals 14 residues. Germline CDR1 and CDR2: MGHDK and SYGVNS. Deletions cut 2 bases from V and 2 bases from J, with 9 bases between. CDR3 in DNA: TGTGCCAGCAGTGAACCTGGGGGCAACACTGAAGCTTTCTTT. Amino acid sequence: CASSEPGGNTEAFF.

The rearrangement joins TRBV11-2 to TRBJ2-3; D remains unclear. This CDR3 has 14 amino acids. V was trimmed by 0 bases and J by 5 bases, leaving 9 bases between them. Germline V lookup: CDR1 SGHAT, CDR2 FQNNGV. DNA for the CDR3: TGTGCCAGCAGCTTAGATCTCCCGGGAGATACGCAGTATTTT. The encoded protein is CASSLDLPGDTQYF.

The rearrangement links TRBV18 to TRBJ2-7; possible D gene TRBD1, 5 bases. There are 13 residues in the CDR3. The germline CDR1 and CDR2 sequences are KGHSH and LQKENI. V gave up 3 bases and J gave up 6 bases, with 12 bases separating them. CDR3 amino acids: CASSPSGAGEQYF. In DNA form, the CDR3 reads TGTGCCAGCTCACCGTCTGGGGCTGGCGAGCAGTACTTC. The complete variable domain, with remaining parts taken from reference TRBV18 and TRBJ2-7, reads NAGVMQNPRHLVRRRGQEARLRCSPMKGHSHVYWYRQLPEEGLKFMVYLQKENIIDESGMPKERFSAEFPKEGPSILRIQQVVRGDSAAYFCASSPSGAGEQYFGPGTRLTVT.

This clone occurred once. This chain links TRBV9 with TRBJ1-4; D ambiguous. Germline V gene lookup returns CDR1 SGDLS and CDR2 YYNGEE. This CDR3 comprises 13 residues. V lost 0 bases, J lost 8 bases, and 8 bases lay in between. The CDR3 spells CASSVDSGEKLFF. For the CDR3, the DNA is TGTGCCAGCAGCGTAGACTCGGGCGAAAAACTGTTTTTT.

The CDR3 bases are TGCGCCAGCAGCCAACCCGCCGGGACATGGGATGGCTACACCTTC. It is translated as CASSQPAGTWDGYTF. The chain combines TRBV4-1 with TRBJ1-2, with D tentatively TRBD1 (6 bases). The CDR3 is made up of 15 amino acids. V dropped 2 bases and J dropped 6 bases, with 16 bases sitting between them. Germline lookup yields CDR1 MGHRA and CDR2 YSYEKL.

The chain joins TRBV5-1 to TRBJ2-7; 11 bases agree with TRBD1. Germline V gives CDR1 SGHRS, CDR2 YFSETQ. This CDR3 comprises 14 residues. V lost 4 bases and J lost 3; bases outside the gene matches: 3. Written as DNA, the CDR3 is TGCGCCAGCAGCGCCGGGACAGGGGGCTACGAGCAGTACTTC. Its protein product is CASSAGTGGYEQYF.

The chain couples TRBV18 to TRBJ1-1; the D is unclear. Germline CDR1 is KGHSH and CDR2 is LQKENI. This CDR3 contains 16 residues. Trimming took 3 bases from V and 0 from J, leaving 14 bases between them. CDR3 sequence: CASSPRLDPMNTEAFF. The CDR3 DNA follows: TGTGCCAGCTCACCTAGGCTCGACCCCATGAACACTGAAGCTTTCTTT.

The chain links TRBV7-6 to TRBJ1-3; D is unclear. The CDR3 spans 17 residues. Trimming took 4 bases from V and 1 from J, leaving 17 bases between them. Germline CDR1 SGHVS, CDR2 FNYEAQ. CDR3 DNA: TGTGCCAGCAGCTCGCCAAGGAACCACTCTTCTGGAAACACCATATATTTT. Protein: CASSSPRNHSSGNTIYF.

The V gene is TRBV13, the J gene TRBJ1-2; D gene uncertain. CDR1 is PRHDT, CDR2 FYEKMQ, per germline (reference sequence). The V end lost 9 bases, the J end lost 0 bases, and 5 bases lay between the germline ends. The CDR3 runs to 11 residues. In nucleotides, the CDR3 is TGTGCCAGTGAGGCTAACTATGGCTACACCTTC. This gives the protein CASEANYGYTF.

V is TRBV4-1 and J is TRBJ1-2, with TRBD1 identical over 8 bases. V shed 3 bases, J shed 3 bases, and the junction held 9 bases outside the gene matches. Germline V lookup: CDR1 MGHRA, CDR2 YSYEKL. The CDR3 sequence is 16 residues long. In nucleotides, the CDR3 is TGCGCCAGCAGCCAGTCCAGGGGGCCCTTAGACTATGGCTACACCTTC. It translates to CASSQSRGPLDYGYTF.

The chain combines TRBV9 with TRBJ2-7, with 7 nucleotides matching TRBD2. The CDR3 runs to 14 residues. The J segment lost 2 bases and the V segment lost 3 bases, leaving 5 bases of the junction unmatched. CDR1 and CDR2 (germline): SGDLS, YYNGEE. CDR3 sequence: CASSGREGPYEQYF. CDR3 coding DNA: TGTGCCAGCAGCGGGAGGGAGGGACCCTACGAGCAGTACTTC. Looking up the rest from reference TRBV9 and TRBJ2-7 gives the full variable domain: DSGVTQTPKHLITATGQRVTLRCSPRSGDLSVYWYQQSLDQGLQFLIQYYNGEERAKGNILERFSAQQFPDLHSELNLSSLELGDSALYFCASSGREGPYEQYFGPGTRLTVT.

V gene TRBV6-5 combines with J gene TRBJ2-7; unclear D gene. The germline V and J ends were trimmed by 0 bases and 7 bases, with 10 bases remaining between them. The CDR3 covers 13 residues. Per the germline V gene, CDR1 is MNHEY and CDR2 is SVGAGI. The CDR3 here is CASSYSSKTEQYF. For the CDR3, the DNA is TGTGCCAGCAGTTACTCGTCGAAAACGGAGCAGTACTTC.

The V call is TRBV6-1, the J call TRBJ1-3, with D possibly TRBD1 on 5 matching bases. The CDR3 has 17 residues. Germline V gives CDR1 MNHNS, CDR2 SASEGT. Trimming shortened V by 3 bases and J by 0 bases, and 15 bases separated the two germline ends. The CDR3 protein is CASSEIQGSTSGNTIYF. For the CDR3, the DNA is TGTGCCAGCAGTGAGATCCAGGGTTCTACCTCTGGAAACACCATATATTTT.

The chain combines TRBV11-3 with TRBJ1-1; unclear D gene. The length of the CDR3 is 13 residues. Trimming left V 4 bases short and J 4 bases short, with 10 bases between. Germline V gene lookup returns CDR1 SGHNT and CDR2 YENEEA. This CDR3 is CASSSQIGTEAFF. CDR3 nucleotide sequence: TGTGCCAGCAGCTCTCAGATCGGCACTGAAGCTTTCTTT.

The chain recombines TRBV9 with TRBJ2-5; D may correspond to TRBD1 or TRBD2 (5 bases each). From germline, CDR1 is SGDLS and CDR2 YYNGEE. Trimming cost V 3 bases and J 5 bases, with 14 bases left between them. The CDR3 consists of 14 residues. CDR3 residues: CASSGDVGDETQYF. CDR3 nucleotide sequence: TGTGCCAGCAGCGGCGACGTTGGGGACGAGACCCAGTACTTC. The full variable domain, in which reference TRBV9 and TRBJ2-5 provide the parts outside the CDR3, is DSGVTQTPKHLITATGQRVTLRCSPRSGDLSVYWYQQSLDQGLQFLIQYYNGEERAKGNILERFSAQQFPDLHSELNLSSLELGDSALYFCASSGDVGDETQYFGPGTRLLVL.

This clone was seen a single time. This CDR3 reads CASSDGAGYGYTF. The CDR3 nucleotides are TGTGCCAGCAGTGACGGGGCGGGTTATGGCTACACCTTC. V usage is TRBV6-4 and J usage is TRBJ1-2; TRBD1 might be the D (5 bases). Trimming cost V 2 bases and J 5 bases, with 9 bases left between them. The CDR3 contains 13 residues. The germline CDR1 and CDR2 sequences are MRHNA and SNTAGT.

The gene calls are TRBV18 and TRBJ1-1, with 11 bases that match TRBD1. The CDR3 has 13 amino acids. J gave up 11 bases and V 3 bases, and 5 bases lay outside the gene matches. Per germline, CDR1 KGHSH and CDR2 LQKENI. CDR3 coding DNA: TGTGCCAGCTCACCTGGGACAGGGGGTTCGGCTTTCTTT. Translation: CASSPGTGGSAFF.

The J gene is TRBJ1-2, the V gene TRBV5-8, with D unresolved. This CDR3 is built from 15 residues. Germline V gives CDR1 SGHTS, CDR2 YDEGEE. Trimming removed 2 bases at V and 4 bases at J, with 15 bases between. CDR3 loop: CASSFGRPWTYGYTF. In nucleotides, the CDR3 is TGTGCCAGCAGCTTTGGGCGACCCTGGACCTATGGCTACACCTTC.